Listed below are T cell receptor beta chains from one sample, sequenced in a study of T cell responses to AZD1222 COVID-19 vaccine. Sequencing used immunoSEQ multiplex PCR; TCRdb keeps in-frame clones, though not all of them. The sample records roughly 100,000 clones, around nine tenths being singletons. This specimen consisted of peripheral blood, obtained on day 0 of AZD1222 vaccination. The receptors were gathered from an adult in good health. The CDR3 runs from the conserved cysteine through the conserved F or W.

V: TRBV28
CDR3: CASSSPTSGREGEQFF

V: TRBV28
CDR3: CASSLLTGGIEAFF

V: TRBV18
CDR3: CASSPPQGVGYTF

V: TRBV28
CDR3: CASSFTGFLDEQYF

V: TRBV2
CDR3: CASSDPLAVYEQYF

V: TRBV5-1
CDR3: CASSFDGTGNQPQHF

V: TRBV20-1
CDR3: CSASATGTSGGYTF

V: TRBV28
CDR3: CASSSAADISGNTIYF

V: TRBV7-9
CDR3: CASSQGVQGYGYTF

V: TRBV7-9
CDR3: CASSLSNTEAFF

V: TRBV6-1
CDR3: CASSESSSWEQFF

V: TRBV5-6
CDR3: CASSLSGQTNNYGYTF

V: TRBV7-3
CDR3: CASSPGEPYNEQFF